Sequencing of this T cell receptor (beta chain) was carried out in a study of T cell responses to AZD1222 COVID-19 vaccine. Study findings and constraints: Repertoire collection took place solely once the T cell response had peaked. Baseline antibody screening turned up just five to seven seropositive AZD1222 recipients.

CDR1 and CDR2 (germline): ENHRY, SYGVKD. V was cut by 4 bases and J by 5 bases, with 11 bases left in between. The CDR3 sequence is 13 residues long. Only in-frame clones appear in the TCRdb table, and some are missing; sequencing was by immunoSEQ multiplex PCR. The data contain 110,000 or so clones, roughly 90% of them seen just once; the ten biggest clones take up 2% to 3%. As concerns this clone: The antigen remains undetermined.

This chain links TRBV10-3 with TRBJ1-1; D is uncertain. The clonotype comes from an adult in good health. Here the sequenced sample was peripheral blood, taken on day 0 of AZD1222 vaccination. CDR3 protein: CAISGPPGTEAFF. The CDR3 nucleotides read TGTGCCATCAGTGGCCCTCCCGGAACTGAAGCTTTCTTT.